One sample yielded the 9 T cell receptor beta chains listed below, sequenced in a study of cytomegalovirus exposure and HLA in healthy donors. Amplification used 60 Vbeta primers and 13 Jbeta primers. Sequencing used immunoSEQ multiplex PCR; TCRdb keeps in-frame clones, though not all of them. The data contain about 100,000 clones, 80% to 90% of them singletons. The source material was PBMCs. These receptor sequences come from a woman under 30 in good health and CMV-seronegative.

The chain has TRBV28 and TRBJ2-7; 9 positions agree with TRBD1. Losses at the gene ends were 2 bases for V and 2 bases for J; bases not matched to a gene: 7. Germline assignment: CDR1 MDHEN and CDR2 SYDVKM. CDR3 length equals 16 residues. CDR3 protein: CASSLGWGQGTYEQYF. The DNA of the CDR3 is TGTGCCAGCAGTTTAGGTTGGGGACAGGGCACCTACGAGCAGTACTTC.

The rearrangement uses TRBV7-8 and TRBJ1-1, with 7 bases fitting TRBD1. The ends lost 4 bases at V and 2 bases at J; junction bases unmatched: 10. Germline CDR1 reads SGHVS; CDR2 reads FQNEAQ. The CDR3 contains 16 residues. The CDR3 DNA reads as TGTGCCAGCAGCTCCCCAGTGGGGACAGCTAACACTGAAGCTTTCTTT. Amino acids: CASSSPVGTANTEAFF.

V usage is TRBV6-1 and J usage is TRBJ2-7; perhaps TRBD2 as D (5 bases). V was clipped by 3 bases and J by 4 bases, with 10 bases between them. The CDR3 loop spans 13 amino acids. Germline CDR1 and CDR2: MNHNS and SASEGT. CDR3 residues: CASSERAPYEQYF. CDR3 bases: TGTGCCAGCAGTGAGAGGGCTCCATACGAGCAGTACTTC.

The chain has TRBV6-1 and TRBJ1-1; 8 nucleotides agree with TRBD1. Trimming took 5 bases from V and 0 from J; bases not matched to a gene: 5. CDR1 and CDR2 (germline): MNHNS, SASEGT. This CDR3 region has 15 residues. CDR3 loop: CASSRGQGLNTEAFF. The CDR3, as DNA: TGTGCCAGCAGTAGAGGACAGGGCCTGAACACTGAAGCTTTCTTT.

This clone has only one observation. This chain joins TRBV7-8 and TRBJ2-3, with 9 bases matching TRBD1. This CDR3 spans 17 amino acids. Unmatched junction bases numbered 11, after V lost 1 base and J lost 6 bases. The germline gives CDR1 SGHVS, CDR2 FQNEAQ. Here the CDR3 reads CASSLVRTGAGLDTQYF. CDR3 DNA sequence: TGTGCCAGCAGCTTAGTGCGGACAGGGGCGGGTTTGGATACGCAGTATTTT.

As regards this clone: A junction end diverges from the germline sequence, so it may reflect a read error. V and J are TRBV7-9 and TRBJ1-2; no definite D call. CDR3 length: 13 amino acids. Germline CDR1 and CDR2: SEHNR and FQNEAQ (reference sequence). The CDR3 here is CSSSLDGGDGYTF. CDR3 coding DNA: TGTTCCAGCAGCTTAGACGGTGGTGATGGCTACACCTTC.

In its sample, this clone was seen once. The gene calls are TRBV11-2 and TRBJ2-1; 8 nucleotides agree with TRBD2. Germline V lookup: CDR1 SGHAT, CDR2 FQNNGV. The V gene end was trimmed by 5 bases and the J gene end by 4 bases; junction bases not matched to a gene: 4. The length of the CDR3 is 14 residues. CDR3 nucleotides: TGTGCCAGCAGCCCTAGCGGGCCTTACAATGAGCAGTTCTTC. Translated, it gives CASSPSGPYNEQFF.

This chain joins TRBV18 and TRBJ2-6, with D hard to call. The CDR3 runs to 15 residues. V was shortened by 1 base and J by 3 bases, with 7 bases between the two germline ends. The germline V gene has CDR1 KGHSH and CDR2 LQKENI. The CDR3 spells CASSPRAVGANVLTF. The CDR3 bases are TGTGCCAGCTCACCACGGGCAGTTGGGGCCAACGTCCTGACTTTC. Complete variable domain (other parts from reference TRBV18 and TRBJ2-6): NAGVMQNPRHLVRRRGQEARLRCSPMKGHSHVYWYRQLPEEGLKFMVYLQKENIIDESGMPKERFSAEFPKEGPSILRIQQVVRGDSAAYFCASSPRAVGANVLTFGAGSRLTVL.

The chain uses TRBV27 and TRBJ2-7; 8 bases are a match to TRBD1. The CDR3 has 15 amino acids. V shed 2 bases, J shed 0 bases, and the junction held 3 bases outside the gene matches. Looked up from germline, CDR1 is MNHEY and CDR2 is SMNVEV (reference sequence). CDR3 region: CASSLGGTGSYEQYF. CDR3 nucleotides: TGTGCCAGCAGTTTAGGGGGGACAGGCTCCTACGAGCAGTACTTC.